A selection of T cell receptor beta chains follows, all from one sample in a study of T-cell memory formation after mild COVID-19. Each CDR3 protein gets one entry after TCRdb re-called the 5' RACE reads with MiXCR. Found here are 350,000 to 450,000 distinct CDR3 sequences, around 20% of them singletons; the top ten hold roughly 8%. The source material was PBMCs or a T cell subset sorted from them (not recorded which). These receptors were obtained from an adult woman who had mild COVID-19 (a few samples of this study predate the infection). Cell type and time point are not known. Each CDR3 is given with its conserved first and last residue. D genes are given only for firm matches. Only part of the rows carry a size: once, few, many, or a class if the clone is expanded.

NA,NA,TRBV11-2,TRBJ2-5,CASSLESGYTQTQYF,TGTGCCAGCAGCTTAGAGTCGGGATACACTCAGACCCAGTACTTC
NA,NA,TRBV9,TRBJ2-5,CASSVGTVRETQYF,TGTGCCAGCAGCGTAGGGACAGTTAGAGAGACCCAGTACTTC
TRBD1,NA,TRBV2,TRBJ2-7,CASRDRVLYEQYF,TGTGCCAGCAGGGACAGGGTTTTGTACGAGCAGTACTTC
TRBD2,NA,TRBV27,TRBJ2-1,CASSPPSGSTSYNEQFF,TGTGCCAGCAGTCCCCCTAGCGGGAGTACTTCCTACAATGAGCAGTTCTTC
NA,few,TRBV4-1,TRBJ2-4,CASSQVRTEAKNIQYF,TGCGCCAGCAGCCAAGTTAGGACAGAAGCCAAAAACATTCAGTACTTC
NA,many,TRBV5-1,TRBJ2-2,CASSLEFGGELFF,TGCGCCAGCAGCTTGGAGTTCGGCGGGGAGCTGTTTTTT
NA,NA,TRBV6-5,TRBJ2-2,CASSYSSQGGTGELFF,TGTGCCAGCAGTTACTCTTCCCAGGGGGGTACCGGGGAGCTGTTTTTT
NA,NA,TRBV10-3,TRBJ2-7,CAISEGAGTYEQYF,TGTGCCATCAGTGAAGGAGCAGGTACCTACGAGCAGTACTTC
TRBD1,few,TRBV7-9,TRBJ2-1,CASSSRQGWVSEQFF,TGTGCCAGCAGCTCCCGACAGGGTTGGGTGAGTGAGCAGTTCTTC
TRBD2,NA,TRBV20-1,TRBJ2-3,CSASQTSGTDTQYF,TGCAGTGCTAGTCAAACTAGCGGCACAGATACGCAGTATTTT
TRBD1,few,TRBV9,TRBJ1-3,CASSVTTGRSSGNTIYF,TGTGCCAGCAGCGTAACGACAGGGAGGTCGTCGGGAAACACCATATATTTT
NA,NA,TRBV6-5,TRBJ1-2,CASSSLAGRGHGYTF,TGTGCCAGCAGTTCCCTGGCGGGCAGGGGCCATGGCTACACCTTC
TRBD1,NA,TRBV7-2,TRBJ2-1,CASSSAGTASNEQFF,TGTGCCAGCAGCTCGGCCGGGACAGCCTCTAATGAGCAGTTCTTC
TRBD2,NA,TRBV20-1,TRBJ2-5,CSAPRTSGGFQETQYF,TGCAGTGCTCCTAGGACTAGCGGGGGATTCCAAGAGACCCAGTACTTC
NA,NA,TRBV18,TRBJ2-1,CASSEGGTTYNEQFF,TGTGCCAGCTCCGAAGGGGGGACAACCTACAATGAGCAGTTCTTC